This T cell receptor (beta chain) derives from a study of spatial heterogeneity in lung cancer. Findings and caveats of the study: Alpha chains reached an estimated coverage of roughly 7% of tumor T cells, and beta chains roughly 13%. Tracking of tumor mutation counts was seen in expanded intratumoral alpha and beta TCR counts.

This clonotype was seen many times. Its antigen remains unidentified. The CDR3 runs 15 residues. The V gene end was trimmed by 7 bases and the J gene end by 1 base; junction bases not matched to a gene: 7. Regarding time point: sample taken at primary tumor resection. TCRdb analysed the 5' RACE reads with MiXCR anew, one entry per CDR3 protein. The repertoire holds roughly 5,000 distinct CDR3 sequences, with roughly 22% as singletons. Sample: lung tumor tissue, taken at surgery. The V gene is TRBV12-3 or TRBV12-4, the J gene TRBJ2-4; TRBD1 agrees at 7 bases. The sequence came from a male donor with early-stage non-small cell lung cancer. The CDR3 region has the DNA TGTGCCAGCACTAGACAGGGTATTGCCAAAAACATTCAGTACTTC. Translating gives CASTRQGIAKNIQYF.